Below, one T cell receptor (beta chain) is given with its context. The CDR3 runs to 15 residues. The germline gives CDR1 SGHAT, CDR2 FQNNGV. Trimming shortened V by 5 bases and J by 3 bases, and 13 bases separated the two germline ends. Data came from immunoSEQ multiplex PCR; TCRdb stores just in-frame clones and leaves some out. Of about 110,000 clones detected, 81% appear once; the ten largest clones hold 4.6%. This entry belongs to a study of T cell responses to AZD1222 COVID-19 vaccine. The receptor's source is an adult in good health. The chain links TRBV11-2 to TRBJ1-4; D remains unclear. The sequencing used peripheral blood, collected on day 0 of AZD1222 vaccination. CDR3 loop: CASSLDIDSNEKLFF. The CDR3 DNA sequence: TGTGCCAGCAGCCTCGACATAGATTCTAATGAAAAACTGTTTTTT.